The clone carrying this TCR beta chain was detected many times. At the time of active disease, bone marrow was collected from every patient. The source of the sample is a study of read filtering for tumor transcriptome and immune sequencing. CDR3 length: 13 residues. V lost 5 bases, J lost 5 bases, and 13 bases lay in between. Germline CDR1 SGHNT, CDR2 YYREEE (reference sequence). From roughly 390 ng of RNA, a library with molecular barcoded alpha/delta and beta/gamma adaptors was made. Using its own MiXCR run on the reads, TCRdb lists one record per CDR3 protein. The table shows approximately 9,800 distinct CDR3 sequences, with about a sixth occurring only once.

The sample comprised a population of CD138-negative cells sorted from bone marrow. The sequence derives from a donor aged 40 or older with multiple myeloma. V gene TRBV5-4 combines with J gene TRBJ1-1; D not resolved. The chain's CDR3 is CASSLGMQTEAFF. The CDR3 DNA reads TGTGCCAGCAGTCTCGGAATGCAGACTGAAGCTTTCTTT.